This is a list of T cell receptor beta chains from one sample in a study of T cells in narcolepsy. Clones were read by immunoSEQ multiplex PCR, and TCRdb kept only the in-frame ones, dropping some. The sample consists of some 30,000 clones, 87% of them appearing once. Sequencing used memory (CD45RA-) CD4+ T cells from blood. The source is a human donor in good health. Each CDR3 is given with its conserved first and last residue. The order of the fields is J gene, V gene, CDR3 protein.

TRBJ1-1	TRBV2	CASSSEGVSPEAFF
TRBJ1-3	TRBV9	CASSVATGEISGNTIYF
TRBJ2-1	TRBV30	CAWSPAGGPYNEQFF
TRBJ1-1	TRBV6-5	CASSYRGAEAFF
TRBJ2-1	TRBV6-9	CASRLRSSYNEQFF
TRBJ2-7	TRBV5-5	CASSHAGQGAYEQYF
TRBJ2-3	TRBV7-6	CASSSPGAADTQYF
TRBJ2-3	TRBV5-4	CASSLGTSGRTDTQYF
TRBJ2-7	TRBV11-1	CATQIGRGTGYEQYF
TRBJ2-1	TRBV9	CASSATLLAYNEQFF
TRBJ2-7	TRBV28	CASSLLGGRSLYEQYF
TRBJ2-1	TRBV7-2	CASSRFEQFF
TRBJ1-1	TRBV6-1	CASSSGDREAFF
TRBJ1-4	TRBV6-5	CASRTVNEKLFF
TRBJ2-1	TRBV9	CASSQSGSWDEQFF
TRBJ2-5	TRBV5-1	CASSLGPGGGGETQYF
TRBJ1-3	TRBV6-5	CASSPSRTRGNTIYF
TRBJ1-2	TRBV29-1	CSVTGTDHGYTF
TRBJ2-2	TRBV7-9	CASSLPVPRGTGELFF
TRBJ2-2	TRBV9	CASSVLGGELFF
TRBJ1-3	TRBV18	CASSPLVPVPGNTIYF
TRBJ1-4	TRBV4-3	CASSQDRGQGEKLFF
TRBJ2-7	TRBV11-1	CASSLGGLAGAEQYF
TRBJ1-1	TRBV11-2	CASSLDHYRTEAFF
TRBJ1-1	TRBV29-1	CSVEPLRDRSQAFF
TRBJ2-7	TRBV7-9	CASSYAKQGYEQYF
TRBJ2-7	TRBV19	CASSSGTYEQYF
TRBJ1-3	TRBV19	CASANSGNTIYF
TRBJ1-2	TRBV11-2	CASSLSQQGDGYTF
TRBJ2-7	TRBV5-1	CASGPWDSSYEQYF
TRBJ2-7	TRBV5-5	CASSLYDSPYEQYF
TRBJ2-7	TRBV30	CAWRLFGARGYEQYF
TRBJ2-5	TRBV5-1	CASSFGLQETQYF
TRBJ2-3	TRBV19	CASSASSGTDTQYF
TRBJ1-1	TRBV18	CASSPLPTGVVTEAFF
TRBJ2-3	TRBV7-2	CASSLRLAGSTDTQYF
TRBJ1-1	TRBV7-7	CASSLDRDSEAFF
TRBJ1-2	TRBV11-2	CASSPDGPYGYTF
TRBJ2-5	TRBV11-2	CASSFTADQETQYF
TRBJ1-2	TRBV30	CAWYRRGRYGYTF
TRBJ1-2	TRBV6-6	CASSPSLLGRDYGYTF
TRBJ1-2	TRBV6-1	CASSWTGDDGYTF
TRBJ2-7	TRBV5-1	CASSLEMDREQYF
TRBJ2-3	TRBV12-5	CASGLSAAVTDTQYF
TRBJ1-6	TRBV6-5	CASSYRVPTDSPLHF
TRBJ1-1	TRBV6-1	CASSATGGLAEAFF
TRBJ2-7	TRBV6-6	CACSDRALGEQYF
TRBJ1-3	TRBV5-6	CASSQRGHLSGNTIYF
TRBJ1-5	TRBV6-5	CASSEMNQPQHF
TRBJ2-4	TRBV6-5	CASSYSSGGDKNIQYF
TRBJ2-3	TRBV27	CASSLSQTTDTQYF
TRBJ1-1	TRBV9	CASSGQGGSTEAFF
TRBJ1-2	TRBV5-4	CASSFPILDYGYTF
TRBJ2-2	TRBV16	CASSQIPTTGELFF
TRBJ2-2	TRBV19	CASSGSNTGELFF